The 17 T cell receptor beta chains presented below share a single source sample, sequenced in a study of T-cell reconstitution after alpha-beta-depleted transplantation in children. Construction of the TCRbeta library involved unique molecular identifiers. TCRdb passed the PCR reads through MiXCR, listing each CDR3 protein once. The sample carries 32,000 or so distinct CDR3 sequences, under 7.5% recorded once. No antigen has been assigned to these receptors. Study-level points and caveats: Several hundred expanded graft clones reportedly were the source of alpha-beta T cells about two months after transplant.

The sample here was peripheral blood, taken 60 days after TCRalphabeta/CD19-depleted stem cell transplant. These receptors came from a child under two years old who had a stem cell transplant for acute myeloid leukemia, so the T cells may come from the graft donor.

This clonotype appeared many times. The chain has TRBV5-1 and TRBJ2-4, with a weak D call TRBD2 (6 bases). This CDR3 is 15 amino acids long. The germline CDR1 and CDR2 sequences are SGHRS and YFSETQ. With 4 bases removed from V and 3 bases from J, the gap between germline ends came to 14 bases. Here the CDR3 DNA reads TGCGCCAGCAGCCCCCAGCCGGGAGACAAAAACATTCAGTACTTC. As protein: CASSPQPGDKNIQYF. The variable domain in full, with the rest retrieved from reference TRBV5-1 and TRBJ2-4, is KAGVTQTPRYLIKTRGQQVTLSCSPISGHRSVSWYQQTPGQGLQFLFEYFSETQRNKGNFPGRFSGRQFSNSRSEMNVSTLELGDSALYLCASSPQPGDKNIQYFGAGTRLSVL.

This clonotype was observed many times. This rearrangement joins TRBV7-9 to TRBJ2-5; D gene ambiguous. The CDR3 is 11 amino acids. V was shortened by 6 bases and J by 3 bases, with 5 bases between the two germline ends. Germline V gene lookup returns CDR1 SEHNR and CDR2 FQNEAQ (reference sequence). This chain's CDR3 is CASRRKETQYF. CDR3 DNA: TGTGCCAGCAGGAGAAAAGAGACCCAGTACTTC.

This clonotype showed up many times. This chain links TRBV28 with TRBJ2-3; TRBD1 or TRBD2 may be the D gene (5 bases each). Germline CDR1 MDHEN, CDR2 SYDVKM. V was trimmed by 3 bases and J by 8 bases, leaving 12 bases between them. The CDR3 extends over 13 amino acids. The CDR3 reads CASSLGELGTQYF. The CDR3 nucleotides read TGTGCCAGCAGTTTGGGGGAGCTGGGTACGCAGTATTTT. The complete variable domain, with remaining parts taken from reference TRBV28 and TRBJ2-3, reads DVKVTQSSRYLVKRTGEKVFLECVQDMDHENMFWYRQDPGLGLRLIYFSYDVKMKEKGDIPEGYSVSREKKERFSLILESASTNQTSMYLCASSLGELGTQYFGPGTRLTVL.

This clonotype occurred many times. The chain uses TRBV10-3 and TRBJ2-3; D is undetermined. Per germline, CDR1 ENHRY and CDR2 SYGVKD. Trimming stripped 3 bases from V and 4 bases from J, with 8 bases between. This CDR3 is built from 13 residues. CDR3 coding DNA: TGTGCCATCAGTGAACTCTCGGCAGATACGCAGTATTTT. Encoded protein: CAISELSADTQYF.

This clonotype has ten or more counts. The chain combines TRBV28 with TRBJ1-5; D unresolved. V was cut by 2 bases and J by 8 bases, with 7 bases left in between. CDR3 length: 12 amino acids. CDR1 is MDHEN and CDR2 is SYDVKM in the germline V gene. CDR3 loop: CASSLDGEPQHF. In DNA form, the CDR3 reads TGTGCCAGCAGTTTAGATGGCGAGCCCCAGCATTTT. Full variable domain (remainder filled in from reference TRBV28 and TRBJ1-5): DVKVTQSSRYLVKRTGEKVFLECVQDMDHENMFWYRQDPGLGLRLIYFSYDVKMKEKGDIPEGYSVSREKKERFSLILESASTNQTSMYLCASSLDGEPQHFGDGTRLSIL.

This clonotype appeared many times. The CDR3 DNA is TGTGCCAGCAGCTCCATCCTGAGCTCCTACGAGCAGTACTTC. Translating gives CASSSILSSYEQYF. The J gene is TRBJ2-7, the V gene TRBV3-1, with D unclear. There are 14 residues in the CDR3. Germline assignment: CDR1 LGHDT and CDR2 YNNKEL (reference sequence). Trimming removed 5 bases at V and 0 bases at J, with 11 bases between.

This clonotype was detected ten times or more. J is TRBJ2-5 and V is TRBV20-1, with 10 bases fitting TRBD2. V lost 2 bases, J lost 3 bases, and 6 bases stayed unmatched. The CDR3 spans 15 residues. Germline V gene sequence: CDR1 DFQATT, CDR2 SNEGSKA (reference sequence). The CDR3 is CSARLSGTSEETQYF. DNA of the CDR3: TGCAGTGCTAGATTATCCGGGACTAGCGAAGAGACCCAGTACTTC.

This clonotype was found many times. The chain combines TRBV25-1 with TRBJ1-3, with D unclear. Trimming removed 0 bases from V and 4 bases from J, with 13 bases in between. CDR3 length equals 16 residues. The germline gives CDR1 MGHDK, CDR2 SYGVNS. The CDR3 DNA sequence: TGTGCCAGCAGTGAATATATTATCGACTTAGGAAACACCATATATTTT. Residues: CASSEYIIDLGNTIYF.

This clonotype was detected ten times or more. The chain couples TRBV7-6 to TRBJ2-7; TRBD1 matches at 8 bases. V dropped 11 bases and J dropped 4; count of bases not matched to a gene: 10. Germline V CDR1 and CDR2: SGHVS, FNYEAQ. The CDR3 has 13 residues. The CDR3 loop is CAGSRGTGYEQYF. CDR3 bases: TGTGCCGGAAGTCGGGGGACAGGATACGAGCAGTACTTC.

This clonotype appeared many times. The V call is TRBV7-9, the J call TRBJ1-6; possibly TRBD1 for D (6 bases). Germline V gene lookup returns CDR1 SEHNR and CDR2 FQNEAQ (reference sequence). The V and J ends lost 4 bases and 7 bases respectively, with 17 bases between them. The CDR3 loop spans 16 amino acids. The DNA of the CDR3 is TGTGCCAGCAGCTCTCCTGTCCAGGGGTCCAATTCACCCCTCCACTTT. It codes for CASSSPVQGSNSPLHF.

The chain couples TRBV29-1 to TRBJ2-7; 7 bases map to TRBD2. Germline trimming cut 4 bases from V and 1 base from J; bases unmatched to any gene: 4. The CDR3 extends over 13 amino acids. Germline CDR1 reads SQVTM; CDR2 reads ANQGSEA. This chain's CDR3 is CSVGAGVSYEQYF. As DNA, the CDR3 is TGCAGCGTTGGGGCGGGAGTGTCCTACGAGCAGTACTTC.

This clonotype was counted at least ten times. The V gene is TRBV29-1, the J gene TRBJ2-7; D call uncertain. Germline V gene lookup returns CDR1 SQVTM and CDR2 ANQGSEA. The CDR3 covers 12 residues. Deletions cut 1 base from V and 6 bases from J, with 10 bases between. In DNA form, the CDR3 reads TGCAGCGTTGAAGGCGTCCCCGCCGAGCAGTACTTC. Amino acids: CSVEGVPAEQYF.

The sample holds many counts of this clonotype. The chain joins TRBV29-1 to TRBJ2-7; no reliable D call. Germline CDR1 SQVTM, CDR2 ANQGSEA. V was shortened by 7 bases and J by 0 bases, with 10 bases between the two germline ends. This CDR3 comprises 12 residues. CDR3 sequence: CSAGRSSYEQYF. The CDR3 DNA reads as TGCAGCGCTGGACGGAGCTCCTACGAGCAGTACTTC.

This clonotype was recorded many times. The chain recombines TRBV5-1 with TRBJ2-5, with D uncertain. V lost 4 bases, J lost 7 bases, and 8 bases lay in between. Per germline, CDR1 SGHRS and CDR2 YFSETQ. This CDR3 has 11 amino acids. As DNA, the CDR3 is TGCGCCAGCAGCCTTGGACCGACCCAGTACTTC. Translating gives CASSLGPTQYF.

V gene TRBV19 combines with J gene TRBJ1-5; a possible D gene is TRBD1 (6 bases). Germline V lookup: CDR1 LNHDA, CDR2 SQIVND (reference sequence). V was trimmed by 11 bases and J by 3 bases, leaving 14 bases between them. The CDR3 loop spans 13 amino acids. The CDR3 sequence is CALSRGANQPQHF. DNA of the CDR3: TGTGCCCTCTCCAGGGGAGCCAATCAGCCCCAGCATTTT.

Many counts were recorded for this clonotype. The chain recombines TRBV6-5 with TRBJ2-7; no firm D call. CDR3 length equals 13 residues. The germline CDR1 and CDR2 sequences are MNHEY and SVGAGI. Trimming removed 2 bases at V and 7 bases at J, with 12 bases between. The CDR3 loop reads CASSYASAGEQYF. The CDR3 coding sequence is TGTGCCAGCAGTTACGCGTCCGCCGGGGAGCAGTACTTC.

This clonotype was seen repeatedly, ten times or more. The V gene is TRBV29-1, the J gene TRBJ1-1; no definite D call. The V end lost 6 bases, the J end lost 2 bases, and 19 bases lay between the germline ends. The CDR3 has 15 amino acids. CDR1 and CDR2 (germline): SQVTM, ANQGSEA. This CDR3 is CSVPNAGSLNTEAFF. CDR3 in DNA: TGCAGCGTACCTAATGCGGGGTCACTAAACACTGAAGCTTTCTTT. Supplemented by reference TRBV29-1 and TRBJ1-1, the full variable domain reads SAVISQKPSRDICQRGTSLTIQCQVDSQVTMMFWYRQQPGQSLTLIATANQGSEATYESGFVIDKFPISRPNLTFSTLTVSNMSPEDSSIYLCSVPNAGSLNTEAFFGQGTRLTVV.